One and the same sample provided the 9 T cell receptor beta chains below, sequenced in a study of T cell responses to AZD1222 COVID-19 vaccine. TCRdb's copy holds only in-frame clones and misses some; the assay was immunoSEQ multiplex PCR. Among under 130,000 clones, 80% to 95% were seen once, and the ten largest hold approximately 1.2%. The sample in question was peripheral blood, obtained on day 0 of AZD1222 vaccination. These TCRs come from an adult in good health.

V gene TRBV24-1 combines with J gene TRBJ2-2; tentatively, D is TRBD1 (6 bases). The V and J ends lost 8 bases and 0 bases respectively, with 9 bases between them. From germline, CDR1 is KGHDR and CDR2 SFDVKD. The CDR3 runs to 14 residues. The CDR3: CATTGTTNTGELFF. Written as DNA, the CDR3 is TGTGCCACCACCGGGACAACGAACACCGGGGAGCTGTTTTTT.

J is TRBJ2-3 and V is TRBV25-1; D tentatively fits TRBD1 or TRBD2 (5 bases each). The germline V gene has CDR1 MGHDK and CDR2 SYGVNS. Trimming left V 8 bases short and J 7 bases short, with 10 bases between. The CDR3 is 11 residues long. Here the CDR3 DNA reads TGTGCCAGCGGGTGGGGGAATACGCAGTATTTT. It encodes CASGWGNTQYF.

As DNA, the CDR3 is TGTGCCAGCAGCTTAACGAGGGAGGGCCTTATCTCGGGGGAGCTGTTTTTT. Amino acid sequence: CASSLTREGLISGELFF. The J gene is TRBJ2-2, the V gene TRBV7-3, with 7 bases fitting TRBD2. V was clipped by 0 bases and J by 8 bases; unmatched bases: 12. CDR1 is SGHTA, CDR2 FQGTGA, per germline. The CDR3 covers 17 residues.

The CDR3 loop is CASSFTGVYEQYF. Here the CDR3 DNA reads TGTGCCAGCAGCTTTACAGGGGTCTACGAGCAGTACTTC. This chain connects TRBV28 to TRBJ2-7; 7 bases are shared with TRBD1. Trimming cost V 6 bases and J 3 bases; bases outside gene matches: 5. In germline, CDR1 is MDHEN, CDR2 SYDVKM. CDR3 length equals 13 residues.

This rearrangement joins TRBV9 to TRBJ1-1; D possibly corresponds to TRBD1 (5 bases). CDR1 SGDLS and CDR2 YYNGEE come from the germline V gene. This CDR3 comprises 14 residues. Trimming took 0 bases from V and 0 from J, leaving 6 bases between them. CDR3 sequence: CASSVAGLNTEAFF. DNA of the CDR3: TGTGCCAGCAGCGTAGCAGGGCTGAACACTGAAGCTTTCTTT.

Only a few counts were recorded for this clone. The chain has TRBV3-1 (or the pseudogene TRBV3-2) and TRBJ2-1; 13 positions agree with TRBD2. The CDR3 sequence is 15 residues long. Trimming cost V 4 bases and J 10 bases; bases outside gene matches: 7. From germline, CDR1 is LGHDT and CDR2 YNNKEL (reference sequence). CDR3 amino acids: CASSRTSGGGLEQFF. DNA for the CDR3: TGTGCCAGCAGCCGAACTAGCGGGGGGGGATTGGAGCAGTTCTTC.

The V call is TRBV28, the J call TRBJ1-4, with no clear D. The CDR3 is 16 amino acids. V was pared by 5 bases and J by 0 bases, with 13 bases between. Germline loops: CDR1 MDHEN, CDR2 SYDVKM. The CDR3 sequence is CASSPATGTTNEKLFF. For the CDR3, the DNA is TGTGCCAGCAGTCCCGCGACGGGGACAACTAATGAAAAACTGTTTTTT.

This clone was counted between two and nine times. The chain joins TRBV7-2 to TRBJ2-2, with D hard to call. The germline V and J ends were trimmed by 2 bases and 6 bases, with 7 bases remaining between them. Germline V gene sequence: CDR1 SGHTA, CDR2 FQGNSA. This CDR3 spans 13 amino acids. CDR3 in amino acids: CASSLIPAGELFF. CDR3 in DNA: TGTGCCAGCAGCTTAATCCCAGCCGGGGAGCTGTTTTTT.

This CDR3 is CASSPPYYSYNEQFF. The CDR3 nucleotides read TGTGCCAGTAGTCCCCCTTATTACTCCTACAATGAGCAGTTCTTC. The chain recombines TRBV19 with TRBJ2-1; D uncertain. The germline CDR1 and CDR2 sequences are LNHDA and SQIVND (reference sequence). There are 15 residues in the CDR3. V gave up 5 bases and J gave up 0 bases, with 11 bases separating them.